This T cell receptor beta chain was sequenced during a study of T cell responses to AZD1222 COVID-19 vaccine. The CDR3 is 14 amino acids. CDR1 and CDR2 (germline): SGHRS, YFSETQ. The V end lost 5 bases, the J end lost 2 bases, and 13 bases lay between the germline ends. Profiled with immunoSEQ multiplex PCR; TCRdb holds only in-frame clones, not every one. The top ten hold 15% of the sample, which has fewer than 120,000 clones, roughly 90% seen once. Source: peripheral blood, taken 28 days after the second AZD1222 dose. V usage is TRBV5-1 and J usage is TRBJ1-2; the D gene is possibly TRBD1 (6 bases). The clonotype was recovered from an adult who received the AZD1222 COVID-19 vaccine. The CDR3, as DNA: TGCGCCAGCAGTAGGGGGTCTTCCAACTATGGCTACACCTTC. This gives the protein CASSRGSSNYGYTF.